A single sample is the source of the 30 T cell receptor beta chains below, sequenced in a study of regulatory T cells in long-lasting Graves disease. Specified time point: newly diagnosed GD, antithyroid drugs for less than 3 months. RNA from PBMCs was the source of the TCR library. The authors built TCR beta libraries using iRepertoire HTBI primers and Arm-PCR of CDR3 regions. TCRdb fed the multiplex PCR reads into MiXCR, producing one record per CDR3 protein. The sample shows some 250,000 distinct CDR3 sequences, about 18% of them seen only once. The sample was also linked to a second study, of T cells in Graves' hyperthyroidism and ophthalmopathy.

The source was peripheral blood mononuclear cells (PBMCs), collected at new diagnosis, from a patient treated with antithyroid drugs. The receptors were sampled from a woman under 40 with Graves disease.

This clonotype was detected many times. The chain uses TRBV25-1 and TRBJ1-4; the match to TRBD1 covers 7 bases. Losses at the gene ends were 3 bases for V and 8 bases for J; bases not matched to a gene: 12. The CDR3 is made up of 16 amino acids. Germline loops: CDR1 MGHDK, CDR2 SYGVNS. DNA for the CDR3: TGTGCCAGCAGTGACTGGATAGCACAGGGGAGGGAAAAACTGTTTTTT. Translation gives CASSDWIAQGREKLFF.

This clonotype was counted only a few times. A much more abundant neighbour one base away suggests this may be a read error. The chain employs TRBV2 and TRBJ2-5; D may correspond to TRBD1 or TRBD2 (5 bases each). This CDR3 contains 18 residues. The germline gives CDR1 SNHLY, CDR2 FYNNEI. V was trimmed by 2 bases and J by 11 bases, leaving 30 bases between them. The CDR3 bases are TGTGCCAGCAGTGAAACAGGTGGGACCGCAGATTGGTACAATGAGCAGTACTTC. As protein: CASSETGGTADWYNEQYF.

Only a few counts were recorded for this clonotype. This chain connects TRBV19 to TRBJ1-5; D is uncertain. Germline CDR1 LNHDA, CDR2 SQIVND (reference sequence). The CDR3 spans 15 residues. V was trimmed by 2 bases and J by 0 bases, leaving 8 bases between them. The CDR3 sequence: CASSISLGSNQPQHF. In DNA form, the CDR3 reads TGTGCCAGTAGTATATCCCTGGGTAGCAATCAGCCCCAGCATTTT.

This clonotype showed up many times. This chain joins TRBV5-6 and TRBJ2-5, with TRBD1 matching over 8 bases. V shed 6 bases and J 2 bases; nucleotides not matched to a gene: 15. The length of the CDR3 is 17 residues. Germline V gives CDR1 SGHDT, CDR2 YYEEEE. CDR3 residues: CASNALRTGPLQETQYF. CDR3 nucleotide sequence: TGTGCCAGCAACGCCCTAAGGACAGGGCCCTTACAAGAGACCCAGTACTTC.

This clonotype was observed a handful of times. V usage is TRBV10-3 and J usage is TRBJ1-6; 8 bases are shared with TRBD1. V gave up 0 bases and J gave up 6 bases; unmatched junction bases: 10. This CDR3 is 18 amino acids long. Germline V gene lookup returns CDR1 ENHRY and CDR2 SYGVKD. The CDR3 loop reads CAISESLYRGRFNSPLHF. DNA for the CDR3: TGTGCCATCAGTGAGTCGCTGTACAGGGGGAGATTTAATTCACCCCTCCACTTT.

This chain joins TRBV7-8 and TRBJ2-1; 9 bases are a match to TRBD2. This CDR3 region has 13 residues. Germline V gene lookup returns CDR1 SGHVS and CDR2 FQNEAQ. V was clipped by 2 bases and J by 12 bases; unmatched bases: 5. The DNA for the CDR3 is TGTGCCAGCAGCTTAAGGGCGGGGGGGCCGCAGTTCTTC. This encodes CASSLRAGGPQFF. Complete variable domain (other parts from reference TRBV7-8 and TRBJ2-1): GAGVSQSPRYKVAKRGQDVALRCDPISGHVSLFWYQQALGQGPEFLTYFQNEAQLDKSGLPSDRFFAERPEGSVSTLKIQRTQQEDSAVYLCASSLRAGGPQFFGPGTRLTVL.

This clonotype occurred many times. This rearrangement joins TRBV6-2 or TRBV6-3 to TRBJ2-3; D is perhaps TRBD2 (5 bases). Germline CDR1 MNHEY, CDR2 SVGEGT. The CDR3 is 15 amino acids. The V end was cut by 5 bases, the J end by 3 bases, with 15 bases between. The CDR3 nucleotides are TGTGCCAGCAGTGAAAGTCCGAGCGGTACAGATACGCAGTATTTT. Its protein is CASSESPSGTDTQYF.

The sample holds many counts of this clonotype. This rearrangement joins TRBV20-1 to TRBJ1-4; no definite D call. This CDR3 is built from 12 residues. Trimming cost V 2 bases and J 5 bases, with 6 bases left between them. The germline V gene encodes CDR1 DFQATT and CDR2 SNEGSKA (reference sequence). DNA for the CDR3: TGCAGTGCTAGACCCGAAAATGAAAAACTGTTTTTT. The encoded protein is CSARPENEKLFF.

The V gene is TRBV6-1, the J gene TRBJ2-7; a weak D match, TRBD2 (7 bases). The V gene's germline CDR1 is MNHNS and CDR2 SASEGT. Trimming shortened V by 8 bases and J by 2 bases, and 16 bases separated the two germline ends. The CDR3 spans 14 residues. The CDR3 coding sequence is TGTGCCAGCGACTCGGGGGGCGTCACCTACGAGCAGTACTTC. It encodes CASDSGGVTYEQYF.

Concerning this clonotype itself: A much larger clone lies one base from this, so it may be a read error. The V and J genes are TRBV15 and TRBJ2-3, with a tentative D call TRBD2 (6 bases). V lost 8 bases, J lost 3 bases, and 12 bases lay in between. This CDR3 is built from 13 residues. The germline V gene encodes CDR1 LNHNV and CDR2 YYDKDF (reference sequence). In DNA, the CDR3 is TGTGCCACCGGACGGAGGGAAACAGATACGCAGTATTTT. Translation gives CATGRRETDTQYF.

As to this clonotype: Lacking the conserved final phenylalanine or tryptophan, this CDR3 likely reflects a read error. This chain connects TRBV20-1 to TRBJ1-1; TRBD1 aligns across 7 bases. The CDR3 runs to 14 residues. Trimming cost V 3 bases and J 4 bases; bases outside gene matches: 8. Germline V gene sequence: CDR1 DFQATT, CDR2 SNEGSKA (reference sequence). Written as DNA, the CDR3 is TGCAGTGCTAGGGGGGACAGAGCGGGCACTGAAGCTTTCTCT. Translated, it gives CSARGDRAGTEAFS.

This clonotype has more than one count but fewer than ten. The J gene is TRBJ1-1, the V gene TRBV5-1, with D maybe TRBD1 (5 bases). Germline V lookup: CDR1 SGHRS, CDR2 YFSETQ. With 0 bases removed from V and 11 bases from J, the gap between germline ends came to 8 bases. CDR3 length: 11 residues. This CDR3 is CASSLGTKAFF. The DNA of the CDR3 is TGCGCCAGCAGCTTGGGGACAAAGGCTTTCTTT.

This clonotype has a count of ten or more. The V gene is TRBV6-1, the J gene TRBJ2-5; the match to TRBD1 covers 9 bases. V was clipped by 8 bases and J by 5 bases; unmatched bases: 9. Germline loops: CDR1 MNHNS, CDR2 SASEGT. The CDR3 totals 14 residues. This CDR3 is CASATGGSVETQYF. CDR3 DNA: TGTGCCAGCGCCACAGGGGGCTCAGTGGAGACCCAGTACTTC.

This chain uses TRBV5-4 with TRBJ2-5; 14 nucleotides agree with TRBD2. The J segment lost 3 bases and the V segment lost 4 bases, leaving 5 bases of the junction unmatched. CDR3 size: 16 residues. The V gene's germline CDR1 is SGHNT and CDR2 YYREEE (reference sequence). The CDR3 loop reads CASSPRGLAGEETQYF. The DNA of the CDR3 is TGTGCCAGCAGCCCGCGGGGACTAGCGGGGGAAGAGACCCAGTACTTC.

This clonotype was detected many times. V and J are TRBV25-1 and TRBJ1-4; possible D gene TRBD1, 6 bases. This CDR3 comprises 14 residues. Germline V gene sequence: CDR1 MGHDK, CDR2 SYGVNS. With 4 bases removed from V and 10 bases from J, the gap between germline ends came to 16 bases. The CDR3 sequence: CASSVEQGDGKLFF. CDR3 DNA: TGTGCCAGCAGTGTCGAACAGGGAGATGGAAAACTGTTTTTT.

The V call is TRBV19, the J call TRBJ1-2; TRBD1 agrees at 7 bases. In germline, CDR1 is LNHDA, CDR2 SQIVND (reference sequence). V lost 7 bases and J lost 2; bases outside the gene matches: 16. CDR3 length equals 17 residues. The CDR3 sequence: CASTPLALTGSNYGYTF. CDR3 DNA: TGTGCCAGTACCCCGTTGGCGTTGACAGGGTCCAACTATGGCTACACCTTC. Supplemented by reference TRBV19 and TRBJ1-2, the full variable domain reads DGGITQSPKYLFRKEGQNVTLSCEQNLNHDAMYWYRQDPGQGLRLIYYSQIVNDFQKGDIAEGYSVSREKKESFPLTVTSAQKNPTAFYLCASTPLALTGSNYGYTFGSGTRLTVV.

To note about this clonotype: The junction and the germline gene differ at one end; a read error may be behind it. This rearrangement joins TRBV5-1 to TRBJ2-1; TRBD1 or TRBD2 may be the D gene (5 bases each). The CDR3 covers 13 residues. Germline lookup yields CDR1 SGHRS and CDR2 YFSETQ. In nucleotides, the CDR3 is TGTGCCAGCAGCTTACCGGGACCCAATGAGCAGTTCTTC. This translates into CASSLPGPNEQFF.

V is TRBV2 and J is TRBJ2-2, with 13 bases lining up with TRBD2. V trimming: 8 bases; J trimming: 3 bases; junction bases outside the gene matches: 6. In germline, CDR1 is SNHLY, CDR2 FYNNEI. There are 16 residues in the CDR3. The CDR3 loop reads CASRLAGGADTGELFF. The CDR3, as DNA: TGTGCCAGCCGACTAGCGGGGGGCGCGGACACCGGGGAGCTGTTTTTT.

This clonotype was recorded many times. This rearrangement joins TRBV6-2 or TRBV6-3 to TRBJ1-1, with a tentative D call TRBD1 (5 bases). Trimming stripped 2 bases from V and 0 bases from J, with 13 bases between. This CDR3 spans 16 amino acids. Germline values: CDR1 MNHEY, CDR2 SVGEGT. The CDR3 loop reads CASSYTKGDLNTEAFF. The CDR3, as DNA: TGTGCCAGCAGTTACACAAAAGGGGATTTGAACACTGAAGCTTTCTTT.

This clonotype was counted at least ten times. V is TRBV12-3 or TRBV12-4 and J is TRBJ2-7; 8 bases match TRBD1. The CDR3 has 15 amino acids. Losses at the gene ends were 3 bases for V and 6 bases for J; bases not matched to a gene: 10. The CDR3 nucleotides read TGTGCCAGCAGTTTTGGACAGGGTACTGGAAGCGAGCAGTACTTC. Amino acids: CASSFGQGTGSEQYF.

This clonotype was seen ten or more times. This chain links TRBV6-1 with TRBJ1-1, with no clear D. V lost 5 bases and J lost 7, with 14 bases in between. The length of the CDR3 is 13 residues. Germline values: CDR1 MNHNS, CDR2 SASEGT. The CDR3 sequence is CASSLDALNEAFF. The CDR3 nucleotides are TGTGCCAGCAGTCTCGACGCGCTGAATGAAGCTTTCTTT.

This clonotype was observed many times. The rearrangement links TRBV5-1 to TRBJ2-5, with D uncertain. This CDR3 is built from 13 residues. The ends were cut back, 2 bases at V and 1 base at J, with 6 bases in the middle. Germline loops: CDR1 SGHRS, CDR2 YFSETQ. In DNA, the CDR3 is TGCGCCAGCAGCTTTGCAGTCCAAGAGACCCAGTACTTC. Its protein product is CASSFAVQETQYF.

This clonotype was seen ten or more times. The CDR3 loop reads CASSKPQGSYEQYF. CDR3 sequence (DNA): TGTGCCAGCAGCAAACCACAGGGCTCCTACGAGCAGTACTTC. J is TRBJ2-7 and V is TRBV7-2; weak D call: TRBD1 (6 bases). With 5 bases removed from V and 0 bases from J, the gap between germline ends came to 11 bases. Germline-derived CDR1 and CDR2 are SGHTA and FQGNSA. This CDR3 has 14 residues.

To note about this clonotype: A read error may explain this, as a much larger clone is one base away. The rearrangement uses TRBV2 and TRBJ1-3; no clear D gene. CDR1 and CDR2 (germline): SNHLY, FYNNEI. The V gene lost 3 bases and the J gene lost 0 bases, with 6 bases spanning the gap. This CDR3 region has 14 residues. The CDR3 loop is CASSDRLSGNTIYF. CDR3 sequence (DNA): TGTGCCAGCAGTGACAGGCTCTCTGGAAACACCATATATTTT. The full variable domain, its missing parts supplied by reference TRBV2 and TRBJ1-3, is EPEVTQTPSHQVTQMGQEVILRCVPISNHLYFYWYRQILGQKVEFLVSFYNNEISEKSEIFDDQFSVERPDGSNFTLKIRSTKLEDSAMYFCASSDRLSGNTIYFGEGSWLTVV.

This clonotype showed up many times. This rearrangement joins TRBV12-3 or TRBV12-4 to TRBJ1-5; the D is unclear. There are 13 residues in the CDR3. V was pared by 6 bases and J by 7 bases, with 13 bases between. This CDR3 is CASSRLSGQPQHF. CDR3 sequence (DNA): TGTGCCAGCAGCCGCTTATCGGGCCAGCCCCAGCATTTT.

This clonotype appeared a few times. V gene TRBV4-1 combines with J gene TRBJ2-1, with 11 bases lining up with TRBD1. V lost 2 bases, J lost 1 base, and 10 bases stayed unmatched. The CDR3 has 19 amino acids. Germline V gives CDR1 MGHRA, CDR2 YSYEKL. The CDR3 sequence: CASSQFQDRGHNSYNEQFF. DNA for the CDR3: TGCGCCAGCAGCCAATTCCAGGACAGGGGGCATAATTCCTACAATGAGCAGTTCTTC.

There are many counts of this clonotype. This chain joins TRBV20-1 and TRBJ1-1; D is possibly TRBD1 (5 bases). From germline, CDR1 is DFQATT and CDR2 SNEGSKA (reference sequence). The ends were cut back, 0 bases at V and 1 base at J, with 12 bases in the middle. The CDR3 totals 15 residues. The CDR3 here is CSARDPFGANTEAFF. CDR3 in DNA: TGCAGTGCTAGAGATCCTTTTGGGGCGAACACTGAAGCTTTCTTT.

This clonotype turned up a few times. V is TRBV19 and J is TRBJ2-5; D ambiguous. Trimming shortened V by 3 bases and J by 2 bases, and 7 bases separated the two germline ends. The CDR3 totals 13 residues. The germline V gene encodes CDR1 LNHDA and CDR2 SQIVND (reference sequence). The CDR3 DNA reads TGTGCCAGTAGTATTTGGAGTCAAGAGACCCAGTACTTC. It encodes CASSIWSQETQYF.

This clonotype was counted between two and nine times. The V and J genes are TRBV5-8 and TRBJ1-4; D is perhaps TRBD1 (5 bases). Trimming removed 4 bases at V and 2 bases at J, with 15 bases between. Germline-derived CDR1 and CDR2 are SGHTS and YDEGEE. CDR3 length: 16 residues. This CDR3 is CASSVGGVLTNEKLFF. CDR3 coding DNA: TGTGCCAGCAGCGTGGGGGGGGTGTTGACTAATGAAAAACTGTTTTTT.

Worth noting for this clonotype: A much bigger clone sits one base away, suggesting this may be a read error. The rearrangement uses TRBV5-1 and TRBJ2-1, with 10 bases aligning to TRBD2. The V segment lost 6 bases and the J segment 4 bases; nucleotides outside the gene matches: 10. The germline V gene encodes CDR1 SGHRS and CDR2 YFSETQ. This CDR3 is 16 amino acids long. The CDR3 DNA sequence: TGCGCCAGCAAAGGACCAGCGGGGGGGCCGTACAATGAGCAGTTCTTC. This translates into CASKGPAGGPYNEQFF.